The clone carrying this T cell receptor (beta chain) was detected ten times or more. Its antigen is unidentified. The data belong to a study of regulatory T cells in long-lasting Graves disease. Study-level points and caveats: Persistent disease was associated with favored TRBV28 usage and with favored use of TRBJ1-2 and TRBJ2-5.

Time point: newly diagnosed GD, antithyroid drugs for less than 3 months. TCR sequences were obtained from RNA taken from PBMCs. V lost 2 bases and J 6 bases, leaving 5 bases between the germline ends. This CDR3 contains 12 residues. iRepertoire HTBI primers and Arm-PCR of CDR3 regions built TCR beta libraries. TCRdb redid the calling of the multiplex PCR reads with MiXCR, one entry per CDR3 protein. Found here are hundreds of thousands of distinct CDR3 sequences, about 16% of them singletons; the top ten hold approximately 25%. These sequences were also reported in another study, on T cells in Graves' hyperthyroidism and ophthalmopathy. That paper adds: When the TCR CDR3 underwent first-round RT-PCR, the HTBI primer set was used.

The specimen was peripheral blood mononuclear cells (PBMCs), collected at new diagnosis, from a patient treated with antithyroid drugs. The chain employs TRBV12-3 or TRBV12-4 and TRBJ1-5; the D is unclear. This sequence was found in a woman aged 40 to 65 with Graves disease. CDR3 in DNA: TGTGCCAGCAGTTTATGGGGTCAGCCCCAGCATTTT. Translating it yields CASSLWGQPQHF.